Listed below are T cell receptor beta chains from one sample, sequenced in a study of CD8 T cells in Susac syndrome. TCRdb used MiXCR to reprocess the immunoSEQ multiplex PCR reads, holding one entry per CDR3 protein. The sample carries about 200,000 distinct CDR3 sequences, 95% recorded once. The sequencing input was CD4+ T cells from PBMCs. The receptors here all came from a human donor in good health. The CDR3 runs from the conserved cysteine through the conserved F or W. Fields, in order: J gene, V gene, CDR3 protein.

TRBJ2-2 | TRBV7-9 | CASSSGSGTNPTGELFF
TRBJ2-2 | TRBV3-1 | CASSQLAGELFF
TRBJ1-2 | TRBV7-2 | CASRALNYGYTF
TRBJ2-5 | TRBV20-1 | CSAPPGGKETQYF
TRBJ2-1 | TRBV3-1 | CASSHSGREQFF
TRBJ2-5 | TRBV11-2 | CASSWLTVETQYF
TRBJ2-6 | TRBV20-1 | CSARAASGANVLTF
TRBJ1-1 | TRBV25-1 | CASEGANRLGTEAFF
TRBJ2-1 | TRBV30 | CAWSRGLAGVNEQFF
TRBJ1-5 | TRBV27 | CASSTRQGLSNQPQHF
TRBJ1-2 | TRBV30 | CAWSETGGRGYTF
TRBJ2-3 | TRBV18 | CASSQAFERTDTQYF
TRBJ2-1 | TRBV25-1 | CASCPGARGEQFF
TRBJ2-7 | TRBV3-1 | CASSPGPEHEQYF
TRBJ1-4 | TRBV29-1 | CSATGSANEKLFF
TRBJ1-5 | TRBV6-5 | CASSPTGSDQPQHF
TRBJ2-5 | TRBV12-3/TRBV12-4 | CASSFSNQETQYF
TRBJ2-3 | TRBV11-2 | CASSLPSTDTQYF
TRBJ1-6 | TRBV24-1 | CATSRGKENSPLHF
TRBJ1-2 | TRBV7-2 | CASSSGTARGYTF
TRBJ1-2 | TRBV7-9 | CASSPQGLTDGYTF
TRBJ1-5 | TRBV20-1 | CSASKGAGITPQHF
TRBJ2-4 | TRBV5-4 | CASSLAGDILSKNIQYF
TRBJ1-1 | TRBV20-1 | CSARVGVENTEAFF
TRBJ2-1 | TRBV20-1 | CSARPGLAGVGEQFF
TRBJ1-3 | TRBV20-1 | CSAPDGYSGNTIYF
TRBJ2-7 | TRBV7-9 | CASSRQKNSYEQYF
TRBJ2-5 | TRBV7-9 | CASSLGLGLGETQYF
TRBJ2-3 | TRBV20-1 | CSARSGTYPDTQYF